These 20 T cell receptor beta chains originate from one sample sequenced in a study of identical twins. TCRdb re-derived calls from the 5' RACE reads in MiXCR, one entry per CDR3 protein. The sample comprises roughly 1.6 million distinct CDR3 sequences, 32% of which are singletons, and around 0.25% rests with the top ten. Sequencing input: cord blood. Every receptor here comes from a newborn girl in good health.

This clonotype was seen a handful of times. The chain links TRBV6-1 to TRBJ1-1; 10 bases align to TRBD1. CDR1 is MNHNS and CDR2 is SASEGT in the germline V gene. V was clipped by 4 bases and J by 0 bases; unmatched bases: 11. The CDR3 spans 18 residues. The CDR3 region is CASSARDRGVIVNTEAFF. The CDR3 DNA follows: TGTGCCAGCAGTGCCCGGGACAGGGGCGTCATTGTGAACACTGAAGCTTTCTTT.

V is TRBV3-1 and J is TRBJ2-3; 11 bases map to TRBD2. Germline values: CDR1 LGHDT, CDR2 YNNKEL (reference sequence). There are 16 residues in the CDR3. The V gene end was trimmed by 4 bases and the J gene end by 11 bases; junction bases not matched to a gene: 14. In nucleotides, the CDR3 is TGTGCCAGCAGCCGACTTCCTACTAGCGGGAGATGGAAGCAGTATTTT. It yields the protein CASSRLPTSGRWKQYF.

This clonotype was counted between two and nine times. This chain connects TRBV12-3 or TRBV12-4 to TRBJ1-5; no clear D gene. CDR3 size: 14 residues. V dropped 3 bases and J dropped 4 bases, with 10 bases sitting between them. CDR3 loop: CASSLSLYNQPQHF. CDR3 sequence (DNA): TGTGCCAGCAGTTTGTCCCTTTATAATCAGCCCCAGCATTTT.

CDR3 residues: CAGIGPGDYGYTF. Here the CDR3 DNA reads TGTGCCGGCATCGGACCAGGGGATTATGGCTACACCTTC. The chain carries TRBV7-2 and TRBJ1-2; tentatively, D is TRBD1 (6 bases). The V end lost 11 bases, the J end lost 5 bases, and 18 bases lay between the germline ends. Germline V CDR1 and CDR2: SGHTA, FQGNSA. CDR3 length: 13 residues.

The CDR3 reads CSATLTRRRFHTDTQYF. The DNA for the CDR3 is TGCAGTGCTACCCTTACCCGTAGGAGGTTCCACACAGATACGCAGTATTTT. The V call is TRBV20-1, the J call TRBJ2-3, with D perhaps matching TRBD2 (5 bases). The germline gives CDR1 DFQATT, CDR2 SNEGSKA (reference sequence). The CDR3 runs to 17 residues. Trimming removed 4 bases at V and 2 bases at J, with 22 bases between.

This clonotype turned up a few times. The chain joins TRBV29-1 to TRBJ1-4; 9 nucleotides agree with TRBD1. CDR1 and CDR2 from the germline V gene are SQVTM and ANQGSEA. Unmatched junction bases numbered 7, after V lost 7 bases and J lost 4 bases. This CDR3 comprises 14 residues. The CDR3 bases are TGCAGCGCATCAAGACAGGGGGGTAATGAAAAACTGTTTTTT. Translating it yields CSASRQGGNEKLFF.

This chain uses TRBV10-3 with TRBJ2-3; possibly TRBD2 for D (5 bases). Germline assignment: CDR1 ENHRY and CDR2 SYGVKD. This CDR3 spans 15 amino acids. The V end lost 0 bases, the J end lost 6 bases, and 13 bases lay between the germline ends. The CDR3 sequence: CAISESLEAGDTQYF. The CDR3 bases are TGTGCCATCAGTGAGTCTTTGGAGGCCGGGGATACGCAGTATTTT.

The CDR3 coding sequence is TGCGCCAGCAGCTTGGACCCGACCTACAATGAGCAGTTCTTC. Translating it yields CASSLDPTYNEQFF. The genes are TRBV5-1 and TRBJ2-1; D remains unclear. Trimming stripped 0 bases from V and 2 bases from J, with 6 bases between. Germline CDR1 SGHRS, CDR2 YFSETQ. The CDR3 is 14 amino acids.

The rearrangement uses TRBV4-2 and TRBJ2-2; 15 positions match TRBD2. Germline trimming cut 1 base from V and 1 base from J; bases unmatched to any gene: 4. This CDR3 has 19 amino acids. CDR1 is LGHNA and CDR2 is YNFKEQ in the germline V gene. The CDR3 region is CASSQGTSGGARNTGELFF. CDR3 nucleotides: TGTGCCAGCAGCCAAGGGACTAGCGGGGGGGCTAGGAACACCGGGGAGCTGTTTTTT.

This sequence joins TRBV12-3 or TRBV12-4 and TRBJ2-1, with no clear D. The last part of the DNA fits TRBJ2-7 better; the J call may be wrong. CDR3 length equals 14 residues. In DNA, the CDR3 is TGTGCCAGCAGTTTAACCGACTTGTACAATGAGCAGTACTTC. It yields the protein CASSLTDLYNEQYF.

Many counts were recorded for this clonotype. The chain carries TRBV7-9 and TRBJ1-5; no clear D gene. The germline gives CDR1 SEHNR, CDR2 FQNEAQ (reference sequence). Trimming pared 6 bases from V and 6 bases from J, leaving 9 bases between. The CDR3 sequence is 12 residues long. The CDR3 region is CASSLKGQPQHF. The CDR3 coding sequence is TGTGCCAGCAGTTTGAAGGGTCAGCCCCAGCATTTT.

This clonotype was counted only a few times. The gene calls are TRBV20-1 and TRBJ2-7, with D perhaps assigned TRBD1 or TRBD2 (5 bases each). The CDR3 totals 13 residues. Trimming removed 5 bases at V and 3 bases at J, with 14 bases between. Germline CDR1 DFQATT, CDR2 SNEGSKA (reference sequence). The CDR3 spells CSASPGPIYEQYF. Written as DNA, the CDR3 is TGCAGTGCTTCGCCGGGACCTATCTACGAGCAGTACTTC.

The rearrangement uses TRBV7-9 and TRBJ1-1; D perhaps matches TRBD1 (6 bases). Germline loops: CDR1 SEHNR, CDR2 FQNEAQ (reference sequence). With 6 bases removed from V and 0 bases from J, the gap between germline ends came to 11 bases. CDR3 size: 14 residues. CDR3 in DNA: TGTGCCAGCAGATTGACAGGTGTGAACACTGAAGCTTTCTTT. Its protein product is CASRLTGVNTEAFF.

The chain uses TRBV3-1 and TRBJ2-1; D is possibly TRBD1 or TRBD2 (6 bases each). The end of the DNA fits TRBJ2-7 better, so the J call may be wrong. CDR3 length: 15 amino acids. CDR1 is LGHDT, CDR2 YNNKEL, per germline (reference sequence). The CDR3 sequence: CASSPQGGSYNEQYF. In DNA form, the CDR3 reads TGTGCCAGCAGCCCCCAAGGGGGGTCCTACAATGAGCAGTACTTC.

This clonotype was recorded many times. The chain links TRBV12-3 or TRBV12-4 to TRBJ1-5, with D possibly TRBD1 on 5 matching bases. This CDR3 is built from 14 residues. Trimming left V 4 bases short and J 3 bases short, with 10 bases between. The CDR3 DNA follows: TGTGCCAGCAGTTCTCGGGGGATCAATCAGCCCCAGCATTTT. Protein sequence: CASSSRGINQPQHF.

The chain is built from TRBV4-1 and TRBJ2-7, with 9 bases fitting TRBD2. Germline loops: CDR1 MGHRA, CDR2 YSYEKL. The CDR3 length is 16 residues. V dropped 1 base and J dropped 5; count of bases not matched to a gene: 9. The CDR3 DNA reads TGCGCCAGCAGCCAAGTAGTTGCGGGAGGGTTTAACGAGCAGTACTTC. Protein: CASSQVVAGGFNEQYF.

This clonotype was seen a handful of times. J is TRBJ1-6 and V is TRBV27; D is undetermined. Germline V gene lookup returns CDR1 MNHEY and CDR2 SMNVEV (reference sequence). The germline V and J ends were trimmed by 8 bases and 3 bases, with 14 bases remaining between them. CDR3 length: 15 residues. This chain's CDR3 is CASRREGSYNSPLHF. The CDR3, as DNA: TGTGCCAGCCGTCGAGAGGGCAGCTATAATTCACCCCTCCACTTT.

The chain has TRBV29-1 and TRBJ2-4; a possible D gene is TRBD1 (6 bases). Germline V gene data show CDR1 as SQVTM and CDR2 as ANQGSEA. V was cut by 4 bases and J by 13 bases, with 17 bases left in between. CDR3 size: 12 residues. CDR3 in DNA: TGCAGCGTTGCGTTGGGGGCGAGGGAGCAGTACTTC. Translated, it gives CSVALGAREQYF.

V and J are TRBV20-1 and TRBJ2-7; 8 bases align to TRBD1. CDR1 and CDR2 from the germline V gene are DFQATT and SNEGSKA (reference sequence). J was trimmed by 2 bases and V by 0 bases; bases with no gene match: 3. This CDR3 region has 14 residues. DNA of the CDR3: TGCAGTGCTAGAGATCGGACAGGGACCTACGAGCAGTACTTC. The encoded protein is CSARDRTGTYEQYF.

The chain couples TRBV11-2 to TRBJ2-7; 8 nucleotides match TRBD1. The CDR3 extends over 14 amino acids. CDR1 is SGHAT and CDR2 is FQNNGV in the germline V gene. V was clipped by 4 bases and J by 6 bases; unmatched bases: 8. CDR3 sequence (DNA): TGTGCCAGCAGCTCGGACAGGGATCTCAGCGAGCAGTACTTC. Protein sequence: CASSSDRDLSEQYF.